This T cell receptor (beta chain) was captured by sequencing in a study of metastatic and nonmetastatic thyroid tumors. The wider study: Repertoire comparisons spanned blood and tumor or nodule tissue from malignant and benign thyroid patients.

No patient had received any treatment before thyroid surgery. Per the original data handling: Building a distant-metastasis classifier for papillary thyroid cancer drew on CDR3 differences across clinicopathological groups. Using MiXCR, TCRdb re-called clones from the PCR reads. The authors' filters were not applied to this entry. The table includes about 38,000 clones, about 27% detected once. This clonotype was sampled from a male donor with papillary thyroid cancer or a benign thyroid nodule (not recorded which). Some clones in this sample may be carry-over from other donors' samples. The sequencing input was blood.

CDR3 DNA sequence: TGCAGTGCTACAGCGGAAGCCCACATATACGCCCGGACGTATTTT. Translating gives CSATAEAHIYARTYF. The chain employs TRBV20-1 and TRBJ2-3, with a weak D call TRBD2 (5 bases). Germline assignment: CDR1 DFQATT and CDR2 SNEGSKA (reference sequence). The CDR3 is 15 amino acids. Trimming stripped 4 bases from V and 14 bases from J, with 28 bases between.